The T cell receptor beta chain described here comes from a study of identical twins. Per germline, CDR1 SGHTA and CDR2 FQGNSA. Trimming cost V 4 bases and J 2 bases, with 12 bases left between them. The CDR3 is 15 amino acids. Using its own MiXCR run on the 5' RACE reads, TCRdb lists one record per CDR3 protein. The sample holds about 330,000 distinct CDR3 sequences, 9% to 15% seen once. For this clonotype: What it binds is not known.

Study-level findings and limits: Out-of-frame beta chain sequences displayed weaker excess sharing between twins.

This same sample was also part of a study on yellow fever vaccine responses in identical twins.

The V and J genes are TRBV7-2 and TRBJ2-1; D remains ambiguous. The origin of this receptor is a woman younger than 30 in good health. The sequencing sample was made of CD8+ T cells sorted from blood. The CDR3 loop reads CASSSADYAYNEQFF. The CDR3 nucleotides read TGTGCCAGCAGCTCTGCGGATTATGCCTACAATGAGCAGTTCTTC.